The clone carrying this T cell receptor beta chain was seen more than once but under ten times. Germline V gene sequence: CDR1 SGHKS, CDR2 YYEKEE (reference sequence). V was clipped by 4 bases and J by 8 bases, with 18 bases between them. This CDR3 is built from 14 residues. The sample comes from a study of beta chain features in type 1 diabetes. Study context: Across the samples, some 98,000,000 sorted cells were examined in total.

The entirety of the isolated RNA underwent reverse transcription, so expressed TCRB transcripts were sequenced. Naive, central memory and regulatory T cell samples produced a mean of about 3.5 million reads. The table came from immunoSEQ multiplex PCR; TCRdb's copy has only in-frame clones and leaves some out. The table shows around 150,000 clones, with less than 8.5% occurring only once. Sample: central memory CD4+ T cells from blood. This receptor was obtained from a woman in her twenties or thirties in good health. The gene calls are TRBV5-5 and TRBJ1-2, with D maybe TRBD1 (6 bases). CDR3 in DNA: TGTGCCAGCAGCACAAGGTGGGGGGGCCAAGGCTACACCTTC. Encoded protein: CASSTRWGGQGYTF.